Here is one T cell receptor beta chain with its context. The CDR3 consists of 15 residues. Germline lookup yields CDR1 MDHEN and CDR2 SYDVKM. The V end was cut by 1 base, the J end by 7 bases, with 13 bases between. Methods used by the authors: It was from reference gene primer amplification that nucleated cell counts were estimated. Generated by immunoSEQ multiplex PCR, the TCRdb table keeps only in-frame clones and is missing some. The V and J calls and clone size were taken over from that table, and D and trimming were inferred from the DNA. The sample gives about 240,000 clones, roughly 80% of which show up once; roughly 9.6% is in the top ten. This sample was included in a study of blood T cell repertoires in COVID-19. On the study more broadly: The samples span acute and convalescent COVID-19 from the United States, Italy and Spain. PBMCs, B-cell-depleted T cells, or T cells were the source of the cDNA or gDNA that made up the material.

V gene TRBV28 combines with J gene TRBJ1-4; D may be TRBD1 (6 bases). The receptor was derived from a woman aged 80 or older with acute or convalescent COVID-19. The sample consisted of peripheral blood. CDR3 nucleotide sequence: TGTGCCAGCAGTTTATTGGGGGCTGGCGGTGAAAAACTGTTTTTT. Translating gives CASSLLGAGGEKLFF.